A single sample gave rise to the 20 T cell receptor beta chains below, sequenced in a study of T-cell memory formation after mild COVID-19. MiXCR was run by TCRdb on the 5' RACE reads, yielding one entry per CDR3 protein. The sample gives under 400,000 distinct CDR3 sequences, 28% of which show up once; roughly 12% is in the top ten. Sequencing used PBMCs or a T cell subset sorted from them (not recorded which). These receptors were obtained from an adult woman who had mild COVID-19 (a few samples of this study predate the infection). Cell type and time point are not known.

This clonotype was detected a few times. This chain connects TRBV12-3 or TRBV12-4 to TRBJ2-3, with 8 positions matching TRBD2. V shed 3 bases and J 1 base; nucleotides not matched to a gene: 3. CDR3 length: 15 residues. The CDR3 nucleotides are TGTGCCAGCAGTTTGGCTAGCGGGCGCACAGATACGCAGTATTTT. Translated: CASSLASGRTDTQYF.

This clonotype was found a few times. V usage is TRBV5-5 and J usage is TRBJ1-5, with D possibly matching TRBD1 (6 bases). V shed 0 bases and J shed 8 bases, with 12 bases lying between them. Germline CDR1 is SGHKS and CDR2 is YYEKEE (reference sequence). The CDR3 totals 14 residues. CDR3 sequence (DNA): TGTGCCAGCAGCTTGGCCGGGGGCAACAAGCCCCAGCATTTT. It encodes CASSLAGGNKPQHF.

The V and J genes are TRBV9 and TRBJ1-1, with a weak D call TRBD1 (5 bases). The ends were cut back, 0 bases at V and 5 bases at J, with 20 bases in the middle. The CDR3 has 17 amino acids. CDR1 is SGDLS, CDR2 YYNGEE, per germline. The CDR3: CASSVALGTGPGTEAFF. CDR3 DNA: TGTGCCAGCAGCGTAGCTTTGGGGACGGGGCCAGGGACTGAAGCTTTCTTT.

The CDR3 sequence is CASNLLPSSYNEQFF. In nucleotides, the CDR3 is TGTGCCAGCAACCTCTTACCGAGCTCCTACAATGAGCAGTTCTTC. V and J are TRBV12-3 or TRBV12-4 and TRBJ2-1; D ambiguous. The CDR3 totals 15 residues. V gave up 7 bases and J gave up 0 bases, with 13 bases separating them.

This clonotype was detected a few times. The V call is TRBV7-9, the J call TRBJ2-1, with TRBD1 matching 7 bases. Germline-derived CDR1 and CDR2 are SEHNR and FQNEAQ (reference sequence). J was trimmed by 1 base and V by 5 bases; bases with no gene match: 8. The CDR3 loop spans 16 amino acids. The CDR3 sequence is CASSPFQGDSYNEQFF. The CDR3 coding sequence is TGTGCCAGCAGCCCGTTCCAGGGGGATTCCTACAATGAGCAGTTCTTC.

The chain uses TRBV2 and TRBJ2-1, with D possibly matching TRBD2 (5 bases). V gave up 7 bases and J gave up 6 bases, with 19 bases separating them. Germline V gene lookup returns CDR1 SNHLY and CDR2 FYNNEI. The CDR3 is made up of 15 amino acids. The CDR3 loop is CASTEGRWAGNEQFF. CDR3 coding DNA: TGTGCCAGCACTGAGGGCCGGTGGGCTGGCAATGAGCAGTTCTTC.

There are a few counts of this clonotype. CDR3 protein: CASSQDLGLANLYEQYF. In DNA form, the CDR3 reads TGCGCCAGCAGCCAAGATCTAGGGCTAGCAAACCTCTACGAGCAGTACTTC. V and J are TRBV4-1 and TRBJ2-7; D is possibly TRBD2 (5 bases). From germline, CDR1 is MGHRA and CDR2 YSYEKL. Trimming cost V 0 bases and J 3 bases, with 18 bases left between them. The CDR3 has 17 amino acids.

This clonotype was counted only a few times. The V and J genes are TRBV6-5 and TRBJ2-1; perhaps D is TRBD1 or TRBD2 (6 bases each). Germline V gives CDR1 MNHEY, CDR2 SVGAGI. V was cut by 7 bases and J by 5 bases, with 15 bases left in between. The CDR3 runs 14 residues. For the CDR3, the DNA is TGTGCCAGCAAAGCAGAGGGGGGAAACAATGAGCAGTTCTTC. This gives the protein CASKAEGGNNEQFF.

This clonotype was seen only a few times. The chain recombines TRBV5-1 with TRBJ2-7, with 13 positions matching TRBD2. The CDR3 totals 16 residues. CDR1 and CDR2 from the germline V gene are SGHRS and YFSETQ. Trimming removed 5 bases from V and 4 bases from J; junction bases left unmatched: 9. The CDR3 sequence is CASRTNQGLAGYEQYF. DNA for the CDR3: TGCGCCAGCAGGACGAACCAGGGACTAGCGGGATACGAGCAGTACTTC.

This clonotype came up a few times. The chain links TRBV5-1 to TRBJ2-7, with no clear D. The CDR3 spans 10 residues. V was shortened by 3 bases and J by 3 bases, with 1 base between the two germline ends. Germline V gene sequence: CDR1 SGHRS, CDR2 YFSETQ. The CDR3: CASSYYEQYF. CDR3 nucleotides: TGCGCCAGCAGCTACTACGAGCAGTACTTC.

The chain employs TRBV4-1 and TRBJ1-3; D remains unclear. Germline V gene data show CDR1 as MGHRA and CDR2 as YSYEKL. Trimming took off 0 bases at V and 0 bases at J, with 6 bases between the two ends. This CDR3 spans 15 amino acids. For the CDR3, the DNA is TGCGCCAGCAGCCAAGATAATGCCTCTGGAAACACCATATATTTT. Residues: CASSQDNASGNTIYF.

The table lists this clonotype with a count of one. V gene TRBV20-1 combines with J gene TRBJ1-6; 8 bases map to TRBD1. The germline V gene has CDR1 DFQATT and CDR2 SNEGSKA (reference sequence). This CDR3 region has 15 residues. The trim removed 6 bases at V and 10 bases at J, leaving 14 bases unmatched. The CDR3 loop reads CSALRLDRELSPLHF. The CDR3 nucleotides are TGCAGTGCCTTGAGATTGGACAGGGAACTCTCACCCCTCCACTTT.

The chain employs TRBV30 and TRBJ1-1; D call uncertain. The V end lost 1 base, the J end lost 0 bases, and 6 bases lay between the germline ends. CDR1 and CDR2 (germline): GTSNPN, SVGIG (reference sequence). The CDR3 contains 13 residues. CDR3 loop: CAWSAHLNTEAFF. The CDR3 nucleotides read TGTGCCTGGAGTGCACATTTGAACACTGAAGCTTTCTTT.

This clonotype occurred a few times. This chain links TRBV20-1 with TRBJ1-1, with 12 bases fitting TRBD1. The CDR3 spans 15 residues. V lost 5 bases to trimming and J lost 5 bases; unmatched junction nucleotides: 9. From germline, CDR1 is DFQATT and CDR2 SNEGSKA (reference sequence). DNA of the CDR3: TGCAGTGCTGGGACAGGGGGCGGTTTCGGTACTGAAGCTTTCTTT. Residues: CSAGTGGGFGTEAFF.

The V and J genes are TRBV7-2 and TRBJ1-2; 7 nucleotides match TRBD1. Germline V gives CDR1 SGHTA, CDR2 FQGNSA. J lost 2 bases, V lost 5 bases, and 8 bases had no gene match. The CDR3 has 15 amino acids. The CDR3 spells CASSQGQGGNYGYTF. CDR3 coding DNA: TGTGCCAGCAGCCAGGGTCAGGGGGGGAACTATGGCTACACCTTC.

This chain uses TRBV30 with TRBJ2-7; D is perhaps TRBD1 (6 bases). There are 12 residues in the CDR3. CDR1 and CDR2 from the germline V gene are GTSNPN and SVGIG (reference sequence). V was clipped by 4 bases and J by 2 bases, with 9 bases between them. This chain's CDR3 is CAWNQGTYEQYF. CDR3 nucleotide sequence: TGTGCCTGGAATCAGGGGACCTACGAGCAGTACTTC. Combining the CDR3 with reference TRBV30 and TRBJ2-7 gives the whole variable domain SQTIHQWPATLVQPVGSPLSLECTVEGTSNPNLYWYRQAAGRGLQLLFYSVGIGQISSEVPQNLSASRPQDRQFILSSKKLLLSDSGFYLCAWNQGTYEQYFGPGTRLTVT.

The V and J genes are TRBV12-3 or TRBV12-4 and TRBJ2-7; perhaps TRBD1 as D (6 bases). This CDR3 region has 14 residues. V shed 3 bases and J shed 1 base, with 10 bases lying between them. The CDR3 protein is CASSFRDTSYEQYF. The CDR3 bases are TGTGCCAGCAGTTTCAGGGACACTTCCTACGAGCAGTACTTC.

The chain carries TRBV6-1 and TRBJ1-5, with TRBD1 matching 8 bases. CDR3 size: 15 residues. Trimming at V came to 3 bases and at J to 6 bases, leaving 7 bases not matched to a gene. In germline, CDR1 is MNHNS, CDR2 SASEGT. For the CDR3, the DNA is TGTGCCAGCAGTGATGAGACAGGGGCAAGTCAGCCCCAGCATTTT. Translated, it gives CASSDETGASQPQHF.

CDR3 sequence (DNA): TGCGCCAGCAGACAGGACTACGAGCAGTACTTC. Translating gives CASRQDYEQYF. V usage is TRBV5-1 and J usage is TRBJ2-7, with D possibly matching TRBD1 (5 bases). CDR1 is SGHRS, CDR2 YFSETQ, per germline. There are 11 residues in the CDR3. The V end lost 5 bases, the J end lost 3 bases, and 6 bases lay between the germline ends.

The chain joins TRBV4-2 to TRBJ1-1, with D unclear. This CDR3 spans 13 amino acids. Germline values: CDR1 LGHNA, CDR2 YNFKEQ. Trimming cost V 3 bases and J 8 bases, with 13 bases left between them. CDR3 protein: CASSHSYRGEAFF. The CDR3 coding sequence is TGTGCCAGCAGCCACAGTTATCGAGGAGAAGCTTTCTTT.